The rows below give T cell receptor beta chains drawn from one sample of a study of PD-1 blockade in classical Hodgkin lymphoma. Repertoires were generated with immunoSEQ multiplex PCR, while TCRdb's copy carries only in-frame clones and drops some. The data show 7,500 to 8,500 clones, roughly 86% seen once. This specimen was CD8+ T cells from blood, taken at baseline. Receptors originate from a human donor with classical Hodgkin lymphoma. CDR3s include the opening cysteine and the closing phenylalanine or tryptophan. The D gene is left open where the match is weak. Where a row states a size, it is once, few, many or the class of an expanded clone; other rows omit it.

>TRBJ2-7|NA|NA|TRBV7-9
CASSLAGDYEQYF
TGTGCCAGCAGCTTGGCAGGGGACTACGAGCAGTACTTC
>TRBJ2-7|NA|NA|TRBV2
CASSDGLTTLYEQYF
TGTGCCAGCAGTGATGGGCTAACGACACTCTACGAGCAGTACTTC
>TRBJ2-1|NA|NA|TRBV5-8
CASMIVNEQFF
TGTGCCAGCATGATTGTCAATGAGCAGTTCTTC
>TRBJ2-7|NA|NA|TRBV9
CASSVGVGYEQYF
TGTGCCAGCAGCGTAGGGGTCGGCTACGAGCAGTACTTC
>TRBJ2-3|NA|NA|TRBV15
CATSRDVGVEDTQYF
TGTGCCACCAGCAGAGATGTAGGGGTTGAGGATACGCAGTATTTT
>TRBJ2-3|TRBD1|NA|TRBV2
CASTGQGSTDTQYF
TGTGCCAGCACCGGACAGGGGAGCACAGATACGCAGTATTTT
>TRBJ1-6|NA|NA|TRBV27
CASRESPRLENSPLHF
TGTGCCAGCAGGGAATCCCCCAGGCTTGAGAATTCACCCCTCCACTTT
>TRBJ1-2|NA|NA|TRBV11-2
CASSFPNPNYGYTF
TGTGCCAGCAGCTTCCCCAACCCTAACTATGGCTACACCTTC
>TRBJ2-7|NA|NA|TRBV7-8
CASSPPDLYEQYF
TGTGCCAGCAGCCCGCCGGACCTGTACGAGCAGTACTTC
>TRBJ2-7|TRBD1|NA|TRBV5-1
CASSLGQGRRYEQYF
TGCGCCAGCAGCCTAGGACAGGGAAGACGTTACGAGCAGTACTTC
>TRBJ1-4|NA|NA|TRBV7-9
CASSPLPHNEKLFF
TGTGCCAGCAGCCCACTTCCCCATAATGAAAAACTGTTTTTT
>TRBJ2-1|TRBD2|NA|TRBV5-6
CASSFLAGVQQFF
TGTGCCAGCAGCTTTTTGGCGGGAGTTCAGCAGTTCTTC
>TRBJ1-2|NA|NA|TRBV5-4
CASSPAGSFYGYTF
TGTGCCAGCAGCCCCGCGGGTAGTTTCTATGGCTACACCTTC
>TRBJ2-5|TRBD2|once|TRBV4-1
CASSRGGLETQYF
TGCGCCAGCAGCCGGGGGGGTTTAGAGACCCAGTACTTC
>TRBJ2-1|TRBD1|NA|TRBV6-6
CASSYGTGVYNEQFF
TGTGCCAGCAGTTATGGGACAGGGGTTTATAATGAGCAGTTCTTC
>TRBJ2-7|TRBD2|NA|TRBV27
CASSLAGGPYEQYF
TGTGCCAGCAGTTTGGCGGGGGGGCCTTACGAGCAGTACTTC
>TRBJ2-1|TRBD1|NA|TRBV6-5
CASSQTDRDDEQFF
TGTGCCAGCAGTCAGACCGACAGGGACGATGAGCAGTTCTTC
>TRBJ2-3|TRBD2|large|TRBV5-1
CASSLYGGAGDTQYF
TGCGCCAGCAGCTTGTACGGGGGGGCCGGAGATACGCAGTATTTT
>TRBJ2-3|NA|NA|TRBV10-3
CASGYRETSTDTQYF
TGTGCCAGCGGGTACCGGGAAACTAGCACAGATACGCAGTATTTT
>TRBJ1-2|NA|few|TRBV29-1
CSVIFGYGYTF
TGCAGCGTTATATTCGGCTATGGCTACACCTTC
>TRBJ2-7|NA|NA|TRBV28
CATHRDSDSYEQYF
TGTGCCACCCACCGGGACTCCGACTCCTACGAGCAGTACTTC
>TRBJ2-7|NA|NA|TRBV7-7
CASSLTDTSYEQYF
TGTGCCAGCAGCTTAACCGACACGTCCTACGAGCAGTACTTC
>TRBJ2-7|NA|NA|TRBV29-1
CSVEDKSSYEQYF
TGCAGCGTTGAGGACAAGAGCTCCTACGAGCAGTACTTC
>TRBJ2-3|NA|NA|TRBV4-2
CASSQDAADTDTQYF
TGTGCCAGCAGCCAAGATGCGGCCGACACAGATACGCAGTATTTT
>TRBJ2-1|TRBD2|NA|TRBV29-1
CSAKAGGPGNEQFF
TGCAGCGCTAAAGCGGGAGGGCCTGGCAATGAGCAGTTCTTC
>TRBJ2-7|TRBD1|NA|TRBV27
CASRPRTGGAVDYEQYF
TGTGCCAGCAGACCCCGGACAGGGGGGGCTGTTGACTACGAGCAGTACTTC
>TRBJ2-5|NA|NA|TRBV5-1
CASSLDSNDVYQETQYF
TGCGCCAGCAGCTTGGATTCTAACGACGTCTACCAAGAGACCCAGTACTTC
>TRBJ2-5|TRBD1|NA|TRBV25-1
CASSTRDSHTQETQYF
TGTGCCAGCAGTACCCGGGACAGCCATACCCAAGAGACCCAGTACTTC
>TRBJ2-6|TRBD1|NA|TRBV5-4
CASRLRGQGAGANVLTF
TGTGCCAGCAGGCTTAGGGGACAGGGGGCTGGGGCCAACGTCCTGACTTTC
>TRBJ2-4|NA|NA|TRBV4-2
CASSQDGLNIQYF
TGTGCCAGCAGCCAAGATGGGTTAAACATTCAGTACTTC
>TRBJ2-7|TRBD1|NA|TRBV5-1
CASSTGQGASYEQYF
TGCGCCAGCAGCACCGGACAGGGAGCGTCCTACGAGCAGTACTTC
>TRBJ1-6|NA|NA|TRBV6-1
CASSDLGITSPLHF
TGTGCCAGCAGTGACTTGGGCATCACTTCACCCCTCCACTTT
>TRBJ2-7|TRBD1|NA|TRBV13
CASSLGGQGAREQYF
TGTGCCAGCAGCTTAGGGGGACAGGGGGCGCGGGAGCAGTACTTC
>TRBJ2-1|TRBD1|NA|TRBV2
CATLARDRGGFGQFF
TGTGCCACTCTTGCCCGGGACAGGGGTGGTTTTGGGCAGTTCTTC
>TRBJ2-7|NA|NA|TRBV19
CASSIDFVGEQYF
TGTGCCAGTAGTATAGATTTTGTTGGCGAGCAGTACTTC
>TRBJ2-2|NA|NA|TRBV27
CASSSIAQPYTGELFF
TGTGCCAGCAGCTCTATCGCACAGCCATACACCGGGGAGCTGTTTTTT
>TRBJ2-3|NA|NA|TRBV7-9
CATHGGSDTQYF
TGTGCGACACACGGCGGGTCAGATACGCAGTATTTT
>TRBJ2-1|TRBD2|NA|TRBV11-3
CASSPLAGAPWDEQFF
TGTGCCAGCAGCCCGTTAGCGGGAGCCCCTTGGGATGAGCAGTTCTTC
>TRBJ1-4|NA|NA|TRBV5-6
CASSLGGALTNEKLFF
TGTGCCAGCAGCTTGGGTGGGGCGCTAACTAATGAAAAACTGTTTTTT
>TRBJ2-3|NA|NA|TRBV2
CAQGREGTDTQYF
TGTGCCCAGGGGAGGGAGGGCACAGATACGCAGTATTTT
>TRBJ2-2|NA|NA|TRBV25-1
CASSEGTGELFF
TGTGCCAGCAGTGAGGGAACCGGGGAGCTGTTTTTT
>TRBJ2-7|NA|few|TRBV10-3
CAITSTEPYEQYF
TGTGCCATTACTTCGACGGAACCCTACGAGCAGTACTTC
>TRBJ2-7|TRBD2|NA|TRBV11-2
CASCRTEGLASYEQYF
TGTGCCAGCTGTAGGACCGAGGGACTAGCATCGTACGAGCAGTACTTC
>TRBJ1-6|NA|NA|TRBV4-1
CASRELQTDSNSPLHF
TGCGCCAGCAGGGAGCTGCAGACTGACTCAAATTCACCCCTCCACTTT
>TRBJ2-7|TRBD2|NA|TRBV28
CASSLPFGIAGAYEQYF
TGTGCCAGCAGTTTACCCTTTGGGATAGCGGGTGCCTACGAGCAGTACTTC
>TRBJ2-1|TRBD2|NA|TRBV7-9
CASSRREGLYNEQFF
TGTGCCAGCAGCCGCCGGGAGGGCCTATACAATGAGCAGTTCTTC
>TRBJ1-2|NA|NA|TRBV29-1
CSVDGNSYGYTF
TGCAGCGTTGATGGGAATTCCTATGGCTACACCTTC
>TRBJ2-2|NA|NA|TRBV19
CASSSGTRSTGELFF
TGTGCCAGTAGCAGTGGGACTCGGTCCACCGGGGAGCTGTTTTTT
>TRBJ2-2|TRBD1|NA|TRBV7-9
CASSLDRGHHRELFF
TGTGCCAGCAGCCTCGACAGGGGACATCACCGGGAGCTGTTTTTT
>TRBJ2-6|NA|NA|TRBV27
CASSLMQGPPSGANVLTF
TGTGCCAGCAGTTTGATGCAGGGGCCTCCCTCTGGGGCCAACGTCCTGACTTTC
>TRBJ2-7|TRBD1|NA|TRBV16
CASSPTGAGSYEQYF
TGTGCCAGCAGCCCTACAGGGGCTGGCTCCTACGAGCAGTACTTC
>TRBJ2-7|NA|NA|TRBV4-1
CASSPGIPYEQYF
TGCGCCAGCAGCCCAGGGATCCCCTACGAGCAGTACTTC
>TRBJ1-4|NA|NA|TRBV29-1
CSAGHTNEKLFF
TGCAGCGCGGGACACACTAATGAAAAACTGTTTTTT
>TRBJ2-7|TRBD2|NA|TRBV5-6
CASSLVGLAENYEQYF
TGTGCCAGCAGCTTGGTTGGACTAGCGGAAAACTACGAGCAGTACTTC
>TRBJ2-2|NA|NA|TRBV28
CASSFWGGGAGELFF
TGTGCCAGCAGTTTTTGGGGAGGGGGTGCCGGGGAGCTGTTTTTT
>TRBJ2-7|NA|NA|TRBV10-1
CASSEDRAGYEQYF
TGCGCCAGCAGTGAAGATAGGGCCGGCTACGAGCAGTACTTC
>TRBJ2-5|TRBD1|NA|TRBV5-1
CASSSRQGGLETQYF
TGCGCCAGCAGTTCACGACAGGGTGGGTTGGAGACCCAGTACTTC
>TRBJ2-1|TRBD1|NA|TRBV29-1
CSVGDRGPYNEQFF
TGCAGCGTTGGGGACAGGGGCCCCTACAATGAGCAGTTCTTC
>TRBJ1-1|NA|NA|TRBV2
CASSVLSLWGNTEAFF
TGTGCCAGCAGTGTGCTTAGTCTTTGGGGAAATACTGAAGCTTTCTTT